The 18 T cell receptor beta chains below come from one sample, sequenced in a study of blood T cell repertoires in COVID-19. Sequenced by immunoSEQ multiplex PCR; TCRdb stores in-frame clones only, minus some. The sample has 360,000 or so clones, almost 90% seen once. Sequenced input: PBMCs or T cells enriched from blood (not recorded which). All receptors derive from a woman aged 25-40 years who had been exposed to COVID-19.

The J gene is TRBJ2-5, the V gene TRBV28; D remains unclear. The CDR3 sequence is 15 residues long. Trimming took off 2 bases at V and 0 bases at J, with 10 bases between the two ends. Germline CDR1 and CDR2: MDHEN and SYDVKM. CDR3 region: CASSLGYRDQETQYF. The DNA for the CDR3 is TGTGCCAGCAGTTTAGGTTACCGGGACCAAGAGACCCAGTACTTC.

J is TRBJ2-1 and V is TRBV10-2; D might be TRBD1 (5 bases). Looked up from germline, CDR1 is WSHSY and CDR2 is SAAADI. There are 15 residues in the CDR3. Trimming took off 7 bases at V and 3 bases at J, with 16 bases between the two ends. CDR3 in amino acids: CASKPSGASYNEQFF. CDR3 DNA sequence: TGCGCCAGCAAACCTAGTGGGGCTAGCTACAATGAGCAGTTCTTC.

This chain uses TRBV28 with TRBJ2-4; D call uncertain. V was shortened by 6 bases and J by 0 bases, with 15 bases between the two germline ends. The CDR3 runs to 16 residues. Germline loops: CDR1 MDHEN, CDR2 SYDVKM. The CDR3 spells CASRSSGWVAKNIQYF. DNA for the CDR3: TGTGCCAGCAGAAGCTCGGGTTGGGTAGCCAAAAACATTCAGTACTTC.

The chain combines TRBV2 with TRBJ1-4; 7 bases agree with TRBD1. The CDR3 consists of 14 residues. Germline V lookup: CDR1 SNHLY, CDR2 FYNNEI. J was trimmed by 8 bases and V by 8 bases; bases with no gene match: 11. CDR3 nucleotides: TGTGCCAGCCGACCCCGACAGGGTAGGGAAAAACTGTTTTTT. Amino acid sequence: CASRPRQGREKLFF.

V usage is TRBV11-1 and J usage is TRBJ1-5; TRBD1 is a possible D gene (6 bases). Deletions cut 5 bases from V and 5 bases from J, with 10 bases between. The CDR3 is made up of 13 amino acids. Germline V gene lookup returns CDR1 SGHAT and CDR2 FQDESV (reference sequence). CDR3 region: CASSRQADQPQHF. CDR3 nucleotide sequence: TGTGCCAGCAGCCGACAGGCGGATCAGCCCCAGCATTTT. Looking up the rest from reference TRBV11-1 and TRBJ1-5 gives the full variable domain: EAEVAQSPRYKITEKSQAVAFWCDPISGHATLYWYRQILGQGPELLVQFQDESVVDDSQLPKDRFSAERLKGVDSTLKIQPAELGDSAMYLCASSRQADQPQHFGDGTRLSIL.

This chain joins TRBV5-1 and TRBJ2-3; 9 nucleotides align to TRBD2. Germline CDR1 SGHRS, CDR2 YFSETQ. The ends lost 9 bases at V and 8 bases at J; junction bases unmatched: 16. This CDR3 contains 15 residues. The CDR3 sequence: CATNPTSGSIGTQYF. CDR3 nucleotides: TGCGCCACCAACCCGACTAGCGGTTCTATTGGTACGCAGTATTTT.

This rearrangement joins TRBV4-1 to TRBJ1-2, with 10 bases that match TRBD1. The CDR3 extends over 15 amino acids. V trimming: 3 bases; J trimming: 8 bases; junction bases outside the gene matches: 9. Germline V gene lookup returns CDR1 MGHRA and CDR2 YSYEKL. CDR3 in amino acids: CASSHGTGARAGYTF. DNA for the CDR3: TGCGCCAGCAGCCACGGGACAGGGGCACGCGCCGGCTACACCTTC.

This clone was observed once. This CDR3 reads CASSLVGTEAFF. Written as DNA, the CDR3 is TGTGCCAGCAGTTTAGTCGGGACTGAAGCTTTCTTT. The chain combines TRBV27 with TRBJ1-1; D remains unclear. The V end was cut by 2 bases, the J end by 5 bases, with 6 bases between. The CDR3 length is 12 residues. Germline V gene sequence: CDR1 MNHEY, CDR2 SMNVEV (reference sequence).

The CDR3 coding sequence is TGTGCCAGCAGCCAAGATTGGGTAGCGGGAGAGAACAAAAACATTCAGTACTTC. Translated: CASSQDWVAGENKNIQYF. The V gene is TRBV3-1 (or the pseudogene TRBV3-2), the J gene TRBJ2-4; 9 bases fit TRBD2. The CDR3 has 18 residues. The V gene end was trimmed by 0 bases and the J gene end by 3 bases; junction bases not matched to a gene: 9. CDR1 and CDR2 (germline): LGHDT, YNNKEL (reference sequence).

The V and J genes are TRBV28 and TRBJ2-7, with D maybe TRBD1 (5 bases). This CDR3 has 14 amino acids. V lost 6 bases and J lost 0, with 12 bases in between. Germline assignment: CDR1 MDHEN and CDR2 SYDVKM. CDR3 nucleotides: TGTGCCAGCAGACCAACAGGATTCTCCTACGAGCAGTACTTC. It specifies CASRPTGFSYEQYF.

This rearrangement joins TRBV7-8 to TRBJ2-7; 12 bases align to TRBD1. This CDR3 region has 16 residues. With V trimmed by 5 bases and J by 5 bases, 10 bases remained unmatched. Germline CDR1 and CDR2: SGHVS and FQNEAQ. CDR3 DNA: TGTGCCAGCAGCCTTTACCGGGACAGGGGGCGCGACGAGCAGTACTTC. This translates into CASSLYRDRGRDEQYF.

The chain combines TRBV5-1 with TRBJ2-5; perhaps TRBD1 as D (5 bases). There are 15 residues in the CDR3. V was shortened by 1 base and J by 2 bases, with 12 bases between the two germline ends. Germline V gene lookup returns CDR1 SGHRS and CDR2 YFSETQ. DNA of the CDR3: TGCGCCAGCAGCTTGTTTACAGGCAAGCAAGAGACCCAGTACTTC. This translates into CASSLFTGKQETQYF.

V and J are TRBV5-1 and TRBJ2-7, with D perhaps TRBD1 (6 bases). Deletions cut 0 bases from V and 2 bases from J, with 9 bases between. Germline V gene data show CDR1 as SGHRS and CDR2 as YFSETQ. There are 14 residues in the CDR3. Here the CDR3 reads CASSLDRDAYEQYF. CDR3 sequence (DNA): TGCGCCAGCAGCTTGGACAGGGATGCCTACGAGCAGTACTTC.

This clone was observed a few times. CDR3 sequence reads: CSVGGTTGNEQFF. In DNA form, the CDR3 reads TGCAGCGTGGGCGGGACTACCGGGAATGAGCAGTTCTTC. The V call is TRBV29-1, the J call TRBJ2-1, with TRBD2 matching over 7 bases. V lost 6 bases, J lost 7 bases, and 9 bases stayed unmatched. CDR1 and CDR2 (germline): SQVTM, ANQGSEA. The CDR3 has 13 amino acids.

There are a few counts of this clone. The V gene is TRBV9, the J gene TRBJ2-7; weak D call: TRBD1 (6 bases). V was trimmed by 4 bases and J by 2 bases, leaving 16 bases between them. The CDR3 contains 15 residues. From germline, CDR1 is SGDLS and CDR2 YYNGEE. CDR3 amino acids: CASSPPLGGTYEQYF. The CDR3 DNA follows: TGTGCCAGCAGCCCTCCCTTAGGGGGAACCTACGAGCAGTACTTC.

The chain joins TRBV10-3 to TRBJ1-3, with TRBD1 matching over 9 bases. The germline gives CDR1 ENHRY, CDR2 SYGVKD. The CDR3 contains 13 residues. V lost 4 bases, J lost 8 bases, and 3 bases stayed unmatched. CDR3 in amino acids: CAISVDRGDTIYF. Written as DNA, the CDR3 is TGTGCCATCAGTGTGGACAGGGGTGACACCATATATTTT.

This clone came up once. The rearrangement joins TRBV7-9 to TRBJ2-3; 7 bases are shared with TRBD1. V was pared by 5 bases and J by 4 bases, with 18 bases of the junction left unmatched. This CDR3 is 18 amino acids long. Germline assignment: CDR1 SEHNR and CDR2 FQNEAQ (reference sequence). CDR3 protein: CASSPRLRGQVKADTQYF. In DNA form, the CDR3 reads TGTGCCAGCAGCCCCCGTCTGAGGGGGCAAGTAAAGGCAGATACGCAGTATTTT. Complete variable domain (other parts from reference TRBV7-9 and TRBJ2-3): DTGVSQNPRHKITKRGQNVTFRCDPISEHNRLYWYRQTLGQGPEFLTYFQNEAQLEKSRLLSDRFSAERPKGSFSTLEIQRTEQGDSAMYLCASSPRLRGQVKADTQYFGPGTRLTVL.

The chain is built from TRBV28 and TRBJ2-1; 9 bases are shared with TRBD2. Looked up from germline, CDR1 is MDHEN and CDR2 is SYDVKM. The CDR3 is made up of 17 amino acids. V shed 3 bases, J shed 1 base, and the junction held 7 bases outside the gene matches. The CDR3: CASSFLSGGLSYNEQFF. CDR3 bases: TGTGCCAGCAGTTTTTTAAGCGGGGGGCTTTCCTACAATGAGCAGTTCTTC.